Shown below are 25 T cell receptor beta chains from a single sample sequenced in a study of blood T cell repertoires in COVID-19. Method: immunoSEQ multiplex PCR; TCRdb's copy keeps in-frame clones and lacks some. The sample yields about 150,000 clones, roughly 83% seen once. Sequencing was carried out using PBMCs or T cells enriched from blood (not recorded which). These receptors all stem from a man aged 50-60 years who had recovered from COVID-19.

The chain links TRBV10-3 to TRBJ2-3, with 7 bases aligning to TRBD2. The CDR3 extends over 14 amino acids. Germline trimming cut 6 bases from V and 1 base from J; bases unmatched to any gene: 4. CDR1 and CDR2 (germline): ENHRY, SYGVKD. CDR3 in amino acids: CAISRLAGTDTQYF. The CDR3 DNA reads TGTGCCATCAGCCGGCTAGCGGGCACAGATACGCAGTATTTT.

This CDR3 reads CASSLNGGSSTDTQYF. The CDR3 DNA follows: TGTGCCAGCAGCTTAAATGGGGGGTCTAGCACAGATACGCAGTATTTT. The V call is TRBV7-3, the J call TRBJ2-3; weak D call: TRBD2 (6 bases). The CDR3 is 16 residues long. Germline V gene data show CDR1 as SGHTA and CDR2 as FQGTGA. Trimming shortened V by 1 base and J by 0 bases, and 11 bases separated the two germline ends.

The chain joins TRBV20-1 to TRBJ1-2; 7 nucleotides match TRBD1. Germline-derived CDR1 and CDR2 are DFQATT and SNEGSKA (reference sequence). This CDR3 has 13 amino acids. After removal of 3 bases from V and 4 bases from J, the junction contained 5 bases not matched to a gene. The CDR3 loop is CSASWGTAYGYTF. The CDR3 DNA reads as TGCAGTGCTAGTTGGGGGACAGCCTATGGCTACACCTTC.

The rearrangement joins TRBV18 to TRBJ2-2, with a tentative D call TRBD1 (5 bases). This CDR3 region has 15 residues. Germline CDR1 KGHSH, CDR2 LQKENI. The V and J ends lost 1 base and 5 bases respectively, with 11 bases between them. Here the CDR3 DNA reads TGTGCCAGCTCACCACAGGGGTATGAAACCGGGGAGCTGTTTTTT. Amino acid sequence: CASSPQGYETGELFF.

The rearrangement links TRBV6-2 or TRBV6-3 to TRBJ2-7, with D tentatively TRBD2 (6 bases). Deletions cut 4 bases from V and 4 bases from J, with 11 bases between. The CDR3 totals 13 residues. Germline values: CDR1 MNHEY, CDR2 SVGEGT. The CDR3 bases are TGTGCCAGCAGTTCCGGCGGGGTGTACGAGCAGTACTTC. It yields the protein CASSSGGVYEQYF.

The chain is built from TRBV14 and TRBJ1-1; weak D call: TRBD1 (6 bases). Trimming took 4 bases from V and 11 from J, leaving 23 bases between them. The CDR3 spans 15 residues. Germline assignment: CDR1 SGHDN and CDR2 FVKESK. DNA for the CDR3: TGTGCCAGCAGCCTCAACGACAGGAGATGGGGAGCGGCTTTCTTT. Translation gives CASSLNDRRWGAAFF.

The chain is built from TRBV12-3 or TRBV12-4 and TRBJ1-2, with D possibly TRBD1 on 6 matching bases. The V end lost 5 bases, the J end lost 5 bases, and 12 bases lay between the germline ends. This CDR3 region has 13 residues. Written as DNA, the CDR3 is TGTGCCAGCAGTCCTGGACAGCGGTATGGCTACACCTTC. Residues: CASSPGQRYGYTF.

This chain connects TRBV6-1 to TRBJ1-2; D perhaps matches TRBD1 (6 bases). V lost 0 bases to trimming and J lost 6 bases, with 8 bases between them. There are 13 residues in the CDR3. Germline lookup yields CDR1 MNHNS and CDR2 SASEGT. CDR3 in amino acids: CASSEAWDNGYTF. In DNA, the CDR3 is TGTGCCAGCAGTGAAGCTTGGGACAATGGCTACACCTTC.

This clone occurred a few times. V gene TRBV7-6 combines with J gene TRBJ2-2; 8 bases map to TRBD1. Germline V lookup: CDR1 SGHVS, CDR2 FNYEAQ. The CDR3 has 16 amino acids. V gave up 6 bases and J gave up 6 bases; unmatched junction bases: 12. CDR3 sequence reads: CASRPSGGVRAGELFF. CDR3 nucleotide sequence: TGTGCCAGCAGGCCCTCAGGGGGCGTTAGGGCCGGGGAGCTGTTTTTT.

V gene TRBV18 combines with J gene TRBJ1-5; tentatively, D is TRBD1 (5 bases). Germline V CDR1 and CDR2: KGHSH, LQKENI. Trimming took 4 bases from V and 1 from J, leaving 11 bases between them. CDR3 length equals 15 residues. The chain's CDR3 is CASSQDTASNQPQHF. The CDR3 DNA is TGTGCCAGCTCACAGGACACAGCGAGCAATCAGCCCCAGCATTTT.

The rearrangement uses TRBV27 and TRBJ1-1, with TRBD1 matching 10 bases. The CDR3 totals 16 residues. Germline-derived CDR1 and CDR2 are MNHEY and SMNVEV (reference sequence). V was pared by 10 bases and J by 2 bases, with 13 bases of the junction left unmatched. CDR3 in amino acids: CATLRGTGAGNTEAFF. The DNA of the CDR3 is TGTGCCACCCTGAGAGGGACAGGGGCAGGCAACACTGAAGCTTTCTTT.

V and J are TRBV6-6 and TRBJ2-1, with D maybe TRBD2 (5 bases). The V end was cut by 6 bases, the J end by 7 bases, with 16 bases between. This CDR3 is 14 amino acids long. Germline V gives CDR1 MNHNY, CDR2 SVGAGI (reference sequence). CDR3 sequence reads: CASRPISGENEQFF. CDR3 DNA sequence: TGTGCCAGCAGGCCTATTTCCGGGGAAAATGAGCAGTTCTTC.

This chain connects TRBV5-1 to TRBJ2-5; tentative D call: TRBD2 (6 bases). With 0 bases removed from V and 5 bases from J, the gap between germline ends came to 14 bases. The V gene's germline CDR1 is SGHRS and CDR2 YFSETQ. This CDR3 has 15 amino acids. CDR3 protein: CASSLAVGTRETQYF. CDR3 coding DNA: TGCGCCAGCAGCTTGGCCGTTGGGACTCGGGAGACCCAGTACTTC.

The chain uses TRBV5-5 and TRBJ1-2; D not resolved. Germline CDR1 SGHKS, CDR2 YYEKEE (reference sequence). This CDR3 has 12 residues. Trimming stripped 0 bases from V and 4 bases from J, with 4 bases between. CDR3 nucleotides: TGTGCCAGCAGCTTGGGTCTCTATGGCTACACCTTC. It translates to CASSLGLYGYTF.

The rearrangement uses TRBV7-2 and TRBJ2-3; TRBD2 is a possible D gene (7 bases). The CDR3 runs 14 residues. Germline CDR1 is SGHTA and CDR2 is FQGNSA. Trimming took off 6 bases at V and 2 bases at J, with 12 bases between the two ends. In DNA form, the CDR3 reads TGTGCCAGCAGACCGGGGGGCTACACAGATACGCAGTATTTT. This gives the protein CASRPGGYTDTQYF.

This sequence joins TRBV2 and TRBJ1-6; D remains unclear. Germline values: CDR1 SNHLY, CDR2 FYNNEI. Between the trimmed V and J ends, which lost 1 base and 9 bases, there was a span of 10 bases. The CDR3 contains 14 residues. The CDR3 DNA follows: TGTGCCAGCAGTGAAGACAGTCTCGGTTCACCCCTCCACTTT. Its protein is CASSEDSLGSPLHF.

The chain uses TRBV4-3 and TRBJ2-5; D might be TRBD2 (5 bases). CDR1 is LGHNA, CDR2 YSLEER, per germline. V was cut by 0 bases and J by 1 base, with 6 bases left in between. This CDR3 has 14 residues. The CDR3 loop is CASSQERVQETQYF. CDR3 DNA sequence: TGCGCCAGCAGCCAAGAGAGGGTCCAAGAGACCCAGTACTTC.

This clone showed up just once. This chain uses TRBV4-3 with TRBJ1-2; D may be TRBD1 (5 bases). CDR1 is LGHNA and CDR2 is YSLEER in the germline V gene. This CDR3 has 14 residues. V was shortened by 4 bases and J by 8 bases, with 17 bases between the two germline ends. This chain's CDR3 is CASSPAGLISGYTF. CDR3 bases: TGCGCCAGCAGCCCCGCGGGACTGATCTCCGGCTACACCTTC.

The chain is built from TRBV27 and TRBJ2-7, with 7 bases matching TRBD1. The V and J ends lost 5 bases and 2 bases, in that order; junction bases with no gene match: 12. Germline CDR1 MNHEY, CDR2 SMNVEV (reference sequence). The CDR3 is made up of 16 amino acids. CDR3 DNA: TGTGCCAGCAGTCAATCCACAGGGGTCGGTCCCTACGAGCAGTACTTC. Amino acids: CASSQSTGVGPYEQYF.

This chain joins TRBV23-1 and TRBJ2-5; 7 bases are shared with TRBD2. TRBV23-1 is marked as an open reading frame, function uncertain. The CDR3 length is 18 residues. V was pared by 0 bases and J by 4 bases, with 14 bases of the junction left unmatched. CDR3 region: CASSQSGGEIIPRETQYF. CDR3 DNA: TGCGCCAGCAGTCAATCGGGGGGGGAAATAATTCCCAGAGAGACCCAGTACTTC.

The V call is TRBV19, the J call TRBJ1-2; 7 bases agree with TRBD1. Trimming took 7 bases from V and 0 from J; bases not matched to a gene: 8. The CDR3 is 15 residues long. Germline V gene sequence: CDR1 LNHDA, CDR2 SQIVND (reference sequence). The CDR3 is CASILTGRANYGYTF. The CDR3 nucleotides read TGTGCCAGTATTCTGACAGGGCGGGCTAACTATGGCTACACCTTC.

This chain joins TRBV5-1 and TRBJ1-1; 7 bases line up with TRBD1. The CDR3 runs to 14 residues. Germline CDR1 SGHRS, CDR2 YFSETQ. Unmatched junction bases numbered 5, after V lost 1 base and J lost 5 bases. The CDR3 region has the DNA TGCGCCAGCAGCTTGCGACAGGGACAAACTGAAGCTTTCTTT. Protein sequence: CASSLRQGQTEAFF.

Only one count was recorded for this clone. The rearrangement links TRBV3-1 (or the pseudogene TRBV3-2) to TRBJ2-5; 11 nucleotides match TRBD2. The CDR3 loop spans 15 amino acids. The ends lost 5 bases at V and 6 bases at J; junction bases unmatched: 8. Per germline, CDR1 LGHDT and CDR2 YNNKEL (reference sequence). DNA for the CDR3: TGTGCCAGCAGCGACCTTAGCGGGGGGGCGAAGACCCAGTACTTC. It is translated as CASSDLSGGAKTQYF.

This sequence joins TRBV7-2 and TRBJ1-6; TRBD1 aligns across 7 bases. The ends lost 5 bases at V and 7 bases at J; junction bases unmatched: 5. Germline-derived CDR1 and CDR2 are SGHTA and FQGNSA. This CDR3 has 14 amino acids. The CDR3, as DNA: TGTGCCAGCAGCCAGGGGGTAGGGAATTCACCCCTCCACTTT. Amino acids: CASSQGVGNSPLHF.

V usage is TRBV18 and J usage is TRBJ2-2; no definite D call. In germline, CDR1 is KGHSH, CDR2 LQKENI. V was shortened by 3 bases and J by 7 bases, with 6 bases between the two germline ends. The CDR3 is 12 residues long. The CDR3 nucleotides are TGTGCCAGCTCACCGAGTATCGGGGAGCTGTTTTTT. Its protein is CASSPSIGELFF.